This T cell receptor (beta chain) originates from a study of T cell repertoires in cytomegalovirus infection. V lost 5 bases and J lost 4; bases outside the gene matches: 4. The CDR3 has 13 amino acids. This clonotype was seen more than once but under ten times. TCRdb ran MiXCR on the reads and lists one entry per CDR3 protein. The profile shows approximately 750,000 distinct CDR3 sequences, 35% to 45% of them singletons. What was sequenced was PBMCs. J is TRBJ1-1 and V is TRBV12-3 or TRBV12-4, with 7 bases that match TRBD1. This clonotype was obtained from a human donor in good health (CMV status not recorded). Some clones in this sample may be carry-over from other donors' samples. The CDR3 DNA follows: TGTGCCAGCAGTACGACAGGGAGCACTGAAGCTTTCTTT. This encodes CASSTTGSTEAFF.